This TCR beta chain was recovered during a study of blood T cell repertoires in COVID-19. Study information: The analysed material was cDNA or gDNA that came from T cells, B-cell-depleted T cells, or PBMCs.

Exposed participants came across a COVID-19 case within 2 weeks before study entry. The table came from immunoSEQ multiplex PCR; TCRdb's copy has only in-frame clones and leaves some out. The sample records 350,000 or so clones, roughly 90% being singletons. V dropped 0 bases and J dropped 7; count of bases not matched to a gene: 12. The CDR3 is 16 amino acids. CDR1 SQVTM and CDR2 ANQGSEA come from the germline V gene. Sequencing was performed on PBMCs or T cells enriched from blood (not recorded which). The TCR originated in a woman aged 25 to 45 who had been exposed to COVID-19. The rearrangement uses TRBV29-1 and TRBJ2-5; 9 positions match TRBD2. CDR3 sequence reads: CSVEDGRVSGRRTQYF. CDR3 in DNA: TGCAGCGTTGAAGATGGGAGAGTGAGCGGGAGGAGGACCCAGTACTTC.